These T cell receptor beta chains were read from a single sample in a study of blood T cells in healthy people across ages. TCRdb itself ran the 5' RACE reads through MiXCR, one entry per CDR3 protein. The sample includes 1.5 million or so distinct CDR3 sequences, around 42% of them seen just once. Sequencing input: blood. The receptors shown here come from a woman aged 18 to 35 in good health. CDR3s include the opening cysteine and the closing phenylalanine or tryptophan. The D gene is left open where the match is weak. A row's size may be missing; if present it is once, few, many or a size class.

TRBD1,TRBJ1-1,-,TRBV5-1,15,TGCGCCAGCAGCCCGACAGGGCCGATCAACACTGAAGCTTTCTTT,CASSPTGPINTEAFF
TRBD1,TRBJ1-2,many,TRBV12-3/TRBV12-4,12,TGCGCCAGCAGCCCAGGGGGCTATGGCTACACCTTC,CASSPGGYGYTF
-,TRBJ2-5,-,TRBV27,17,TGTGCCAGCAGCTCAACCCAGATTACAGGGTACCAAGAGACCCAGTACTTC,CASSSTQITGYQETQYF
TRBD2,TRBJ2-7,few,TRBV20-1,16,TGCAGTGCTAGAGATCTCACTAGCGGGGGTTTTAGGGAGCAGTACTTC,CSARDLTSGGFREQYF
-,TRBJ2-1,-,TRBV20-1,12,TGCAGTGCACCGGACTTCCAAGAGACCCAGTTCTTC,CSAPDFQETQFF
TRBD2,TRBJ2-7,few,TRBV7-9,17,TGTGCCAGCATTCGGGGACTAGCGGGGGGTTCGACGGCTGAGCAGTACTTC,CASIRGLAGGSTAEQYF
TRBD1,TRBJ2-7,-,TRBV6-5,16,TGTGCCAGCAGTTACTCGTTTGGGGACAGAGCCTACGAGCAGTACTTC,CASSYSFGDRAYEQYF
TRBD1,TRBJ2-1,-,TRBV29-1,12,TGCAGCGGGACAGGGGGCTACAATGAGCGGTTCTTC,CSGTGGYNERFF
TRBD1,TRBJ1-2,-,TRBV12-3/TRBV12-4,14,TGTGCCAGCAGGAGTCCAGGGGGCGGCTATGGCTACACCTTC,CASRSPGGGYGYTF
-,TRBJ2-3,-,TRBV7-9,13,TGTGCCAGCAGCGTAGAGCATGCAGATACGCAGTATTTT,CASSVEHADTQYF
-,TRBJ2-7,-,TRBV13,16,TGTGCCAGCAGCCCTAGGTCGGGGGTTAGCTTGGGCGAGCAGTACTTC,CASSPRSGVSLGEQYF
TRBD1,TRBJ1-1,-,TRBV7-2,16,TGTGCCAGCAGCTCAGTGAGGGACAGGGAGAACACTGAAGCTTTCTTT,CASSSVRDRENTEAFF
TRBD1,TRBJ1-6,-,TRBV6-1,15,TGTGCCAGCAGTGACCTGACAGGGGCCGGTTCACCCCTCCACTTT,CASSDLTGAGSPLHF
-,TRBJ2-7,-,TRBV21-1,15,TGTGCCAGCAGCAACCACGGGACAGGGGTCTACGAGCAGTACTTC,CASSNHGTGVYEQYF
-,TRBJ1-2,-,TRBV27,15,TGTGCCAGCAGTTATGAGGGAAAGACGGCGGATGGCTACACCTTC,CASSYEGKTADGYTF
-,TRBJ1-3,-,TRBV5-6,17,TGTGCCAGCAGCCGCCTACAGGGACGCACTCTGGAAAACACCATATATTTT,CASSRLQGRTLENTIYF
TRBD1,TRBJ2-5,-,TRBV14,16,TGTGCCAGCAGCCAAACTGGACAGGCCCTCCGAACCGTTCAGTACTTC,CASSQTGQALRTVQYF
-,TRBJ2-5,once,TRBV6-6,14,TGTGCCAGCAGTTACGGGGCCCAAATGGAGACCCAGTACTTC,CASSYGAQMETQYF
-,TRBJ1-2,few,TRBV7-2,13,TGTGCCAGCAGCGTGGGCAGCGACTATGGCTACACCTTC,CASSVGSDYGYTF
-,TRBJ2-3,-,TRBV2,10,TGTGCCTCAGAAACAGATACGCAGTATTTT,CASETDTQYF
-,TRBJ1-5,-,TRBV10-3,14,TGTGCCATCAGCGAAGCAGTTAGCAATCAGCCCCAGCATTTT,CAISEAVSNQPQHF
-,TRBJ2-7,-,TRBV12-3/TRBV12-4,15,TGTGCCAGCACCTCCGGGACATCGAGCTCCTACGAGCAGTACTTC,CASTSGTSSSYEQYF
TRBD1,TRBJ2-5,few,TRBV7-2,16,TGTGCCAGCAGCTTAGTGGGGACAGGGAACTACAATGAGCAGTACTTC,CASSLVGTGNYNEQYF
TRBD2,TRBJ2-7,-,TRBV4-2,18,TGTGCCAGCAGCCAAGATCGGGGACTATTGGCGGTCTACAATGAGCAGTACTTC,CASSQDRGLLAVYNEQYF
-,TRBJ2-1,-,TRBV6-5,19,TGTGCCAGCAGTTACTCTTCGGGTGTCATGGGACTGGATAACAATGAGCAGTTCTTC,CASSYSSGVMGLDNNEQFF
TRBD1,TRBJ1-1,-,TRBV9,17,TGTGCCAGCAGCGTAGCCGGACAGGGGGGTATGAACACTGAAGCTTTCTTT,CASSVAGQGGMNTEAFF
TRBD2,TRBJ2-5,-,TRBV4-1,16,TGCGCCAGCAGCCAAGCTGGTAGCGGGGCTGCCGAGACCCAGTACTTC,CASSQAGSGAAETQYF
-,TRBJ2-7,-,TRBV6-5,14,TGTGCCAGCAGTTACCCAGGGAATTCCTACGAGCAGTACTTC,CASSYPGNSYEQYF
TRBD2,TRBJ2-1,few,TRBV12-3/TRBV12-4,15,TGTGCCAGCAGGGGACTAGCGGGATCCTACAATGAGCAGTTCTTC,CASRGLAGSYNEQFF
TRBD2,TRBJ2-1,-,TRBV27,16,TGTGCCAGCAGTAGTCTGGCGGGACTAGCCTACAATGAGCAGTTCTTC,CASSSLAGLAYNEQFF
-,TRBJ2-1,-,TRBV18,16,TGTGCCAGCTCACCCCAATCCGGGTCACCCTACAATGAGCAGTTCTTC,CASSPQSGSPYNEQFF
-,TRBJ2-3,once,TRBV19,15,TGTGCCAGTAGTATCTCCAGTAGCTCTGCAGATACGCAGTATTTT,CASSISSSSADTQYF
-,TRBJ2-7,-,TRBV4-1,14,TGCGCCAGCAGCCAAGATCCCCAAGTGGGCGAGCAGTACTTC,CASSQDPQVGEQYF
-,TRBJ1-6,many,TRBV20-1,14,TGCAGTGCTAGAGAGGGCAGGGTGGATTCACCCCTCCACTTT,CSAREGRVDSPLHF
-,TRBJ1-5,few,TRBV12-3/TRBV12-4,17,TGTGCCAGCAGTTTTTTGTCGGCAGGTAGTGGAGAACAGCCCCAGCATTTT,CASSFLSAGSGEQPQHF
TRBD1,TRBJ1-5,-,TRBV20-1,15,TGCAGTGCGGGATCGACAGGGGGCAGCAATCAGCCCCAGCATTTT,CSAGSTGGSNQPQHF
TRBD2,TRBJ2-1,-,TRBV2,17,TGTGCCAGCAGTGATCTGGGACTAGCGGGAGGCTCCGGTGAGCAGTTCTTC,CASSDLGLAGGSGEQFF
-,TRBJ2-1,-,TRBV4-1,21,TGCGCCAGCAGCCAACGCAACCGGGACACTACGACTAACGGGGGCCACAAGGAGCAGTTCTTC,CASSQRNRDTTTNGGHKEQFF
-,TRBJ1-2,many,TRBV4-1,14,TGCGCCAGCAGCCAGAGCACAGGGTCCGATGGCTACACCTTC,CASSQSTGSDGYTF
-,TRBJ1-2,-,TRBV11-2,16,TGTGCCAGCAGCTTCAACGGACAGCTCCCTTTCTATGGCTACACCTTC,CASSFNGQLPFYGYTF
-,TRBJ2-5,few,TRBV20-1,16,TGCAGTGCTCTCTGGGGTTACAGGGAGCCGGGGGAGACCCAGTACTTC,CSALWGYREPGETQYF